This TCR beta chain was profiled in a study of glioma-infiltrating T cells after dendritic cell vaccination. Study information: Monocyte-derived dendritic cells, cultured 7 to 8 days with IL-4 and GM-CSF, were pulsed with autologous tumor lysate.

Repertoires were generated with immunoSEQ multiplex PCR, while TCRdb's copy carries only in-frame clones and drops some. The sample carries just over 95,000 clones, around three quarters recorded once. This clone was counted a single time. Its antigen is unidentified. Study-level findings and limits: Higher TCR clonality did not directly relate to longer survival. Complete blood and tumor specimen sets were limited to few patients.

All glioblastoma patients lacked an isocitrate dehydrogenase mutation. Germline V gives CDR1 MNHNS, CDR2 SASEGT. This CDR3 is 16 amino acids long. V dropped 2 bases and J dropped 0; count of bases not matched to a gene: 3. The rearrangement joins TRBV6-1 to TRBJ1-5; 8 nucleotides align to TRBD1. The TCR originated in a human donor with glioblastoma. Here the sequenced sample was blood, taken before dendritic cell vaccination. DNA of the CDR3: TGTGCCAGCAGTGAACGGGGACAGGTTAGCAATCAGCCCCAGCATTTT. As protein: CASSERGQVSNQPQHF.